Listed below are T cell receptor beta chains from one sample, sequenced in a study of blood T cell repertoires in COVID-19. Profiled with immunoSEQ multiplex PCR; TCRdb holds only in-frame clones, not every one. The sample includes approximately 110,000 clones, roughly 84% of them seen just once. Sequences were obtained from peripheral blood. Every receptor here comes from a woman older than 75 with active or convalescent COVID-19. Each CDR3 is given with its conserved first and last residue. A D gene is named only where the DNA matches it firmly.

NA TRBJ2-2 TRBV24-1 CATSRDMQGTASTGELFF
TRBD1 TRBJ2-7 TRBV7-2 CASSSRGRREQYF
NA TRBJ2-3 TRBV4-1 CASSQDTSTDTQYF
TRBD2 TRBJ2-1 TRBV9 CASSGGGLAGGREQFF
TRBD1 TRBJ1-3 TRBV3-1/TRBV3-2 CASSHETGTVGNTIYF
TRBD1 TRBJ2-1 TRBV6-5 CASSSGGEQFF
TRBD1 TRBJ1-2 TRBV2 CASGGQGKGYTF
NA TRBJ2-5 TRBV6-1 CASSDPMTQYF
NA TRBJ1-1 TRBV3-1/TRBV3-2 CASSPDPGGTEAFF
NA TRBJ1-4 TRBV4-1 CASSLQGVGEKLFF
TRBD2 TRBJ2-5 TRBV24-1 CATSDPIAGGQETQYF
NA TRBJ2-1 TRBV19 CASSIVSGGPYNEQFF
NA TRBJ2-6 TRBV7-3 CASSPRGRGDPGANVLTF
NA TRBJ2-3 TRBV2 CASSVLSSSTDTQYF
TRBD2 TRBJ2-7 TRBV27 CASSLQPSGSTYEQYF
TRBD1 TRBJ1-2 TRBV7-2 CASSGTGIYGYTF
NA TRBJ2-2 TRBV5-8 CASSRGLDRSNTGELFF
TRBD1 TRBJ1-2 TRBV6-5 CASSFRTGESYGYTF
TRBD1 TRBJ1-1 TRBV7-9 CASSLRGRGIWNTEAFF
TRBD1 TRBJ2-4 TRBV5-4 CASSRTGLDIQYF
NA TRBJ1-5 TRBV7-8 CASSLGVTFRTASNQPQHF
TRBD1 TRBJ2-3 TRBV5-1 CASSRGTGGTDTQYF
TRBD2 TRBJ2-1 TRBV4-2 CASSPRGTSGAYEQFF
TRBD1 TRBJ2-3 TRBV7-9 CASSLGNYRGADTQYF
NA TRBJ2-3 TRBV7-3 CASRKTRSTDTQYF
TRBD2 TRBJ2-7 TRBV6-5 CASSPRLAGGPEQYF
TRBD2 TRBJ2-5 TRBV11-2 CASSPGGTRVETQYF
TRBD2 TRBJ2-7 TRBV29-1 CSATSGTSGYDEQYF
NA TRBJ1-6 TRBV5-1 CASSLETGGVNSPLHF
TRBD1 TRBJ2-7 TRBV7-6 CASSPQGVAYEQYF
TRBD2 TRBJ2-7 TRBV7-9 CASSLTSGSTYEQYF
TRBD1 TRBJ2-7 TRBV5-8 CASSLEGTGTYEQYF
TRBD1 TRBJ1-2 TRBV6-6 CAVTGGGGYTF
NA TRBJ1-3 TRBV18 CASSPPSLYSGNTIYF
NA TRBJ2-1 TRBV11-3 CASSLEGGHIYNEQFF
NA TRBJ2-7 TRBV19 CASSGAPSYEQYF
TRBD1 TRBJ2-3 TRBV3-1/TRBV3-2 CASSQVWTGLTDTQYF
TRBD2 TRBJ2-1 TRBV28 CASSPYSWTSGRSSYNEQFF
TRBD1 TRBJ1-1 TRBV28 CASRPHRGANTEAFF
NA TRBJ1-6 TRBV27 CASSLREGNSPLHF
NA TRBJ1-5 TRBV7-2 CASSLARTSYSNQPQHF
TRBD1 TRBJ1-5 TRBV30 CAWSVQGEQPQHF
NA TRBJ1-5 TRBV27 CASSFGVNQPQHF
NA TRBJ2-4 TRBV6-5 CASSSSGVSAKNIQYF
NA TRBJ2-2 TRBV5-1 CASSLDQNTGELFF
NA TRBJ1-1 TRBV18 CASSPADLKMNTEAFF
NA TRBJ2-3 TRBV6-1 CASSEIFSSTDTQYF
NA TRBJ2-7 TRBV5-4 CASSLRNNYYEQYF
TRBD1 TRBJ2-1 TRBV19 CASSTYRGLDNEQFF
NA TRBJ1-1 TRBV7-8 CASSTSRLTEAFF
NA TRBJ2-3 TRBV27 CASSSSLAQYF
NA TRBJ1-5 TRBV28 CAWAVSNQPQHF
TRBD2 TRBJ2-7 TRBV5-1 CASSFTSAKAYEQYF
NA TRBJ2-1 TRBV6-5 CASSPTGFEQFF
TRBD1 TRBJ2-7 TRBV12-3/TRBV12-4 CASSVDRSYEQYF
NA TRBJ2-2 TRBV19 CASSIGQGLIGELFF
NA TRBJ1-2 TRBV11-2 CASSLDLGSYGYTF
NA TRBJ2-1 TRBV5-6 CASSLETQQFF
TRBD2 TRBJ2-7 TRBV6-6 CASSYGSSGRLSEQYF
TRBD1 TRBJ1-6 TRBV5-1 CASSLAGTGRSPLHF